The 29 T cell receptor beta chains below come from one sample, sequenced in a study of T cell repertoires in cytomegalovirus infection. TCRdb called the reads again in MiXCR, with one record for every CDR3 protein. The sample lists approximately 910,000 distinct CDR3 sequences, around a third occurring once. Their cognate antigens are unknown. The source was cultured CD8+ T cells from PBMCs, collected from culture after CMV antigen stimulation. The source of these receptors is a human donor in good health (CMV status not recorded). Some clones in this sample may be carry-over from other donors' samples.

The sample holds a few counts of this clonotype. The chain carries TRBV2 and TRBJ2-3; 14 bases are a match to TRBD2. Looked up from germline, CDR1 is SNHLY and CDR2 is FYNNEI. The CDR3 is 16 residues long. Trimming at V came to 6 bases and at J to 4 bases, leaving 6 bases not matched to a gene. The CDR3 nucleotides read TGTGCCAGCAGGGCCGGGACTAGCGGGGGCCCAGATACGCAGTATTTT. Amino acid sequence: CASRAGTSGGPDTQYF.

This clonotype was picked up a small number of times. The genes are TRBV11-3 and TRBJ2-5, with D unresolved. Germline V gene sequence: CDR1 SGHNT, CDR2 YENEEA. The germline V and J ends were trimmed by 3 bases and 2 bases, with 7 bases remaining between them. CDR3 length equals 13 residues. The CDR3 spells CASSFGDQETQYF. The CDR3 DNA reads as TGTGCCAGCAGCTTCGGAGATCAAGAGACCCAGTACTTC.

The chain recombines TRBV5-1 with TRBJ2-1; 10 bases agree with TRBD1. The CDR3 totals 17 residues. Germline V gene lookup returns CDR1 SGHRS and CDR2 YFSETQ. The junction had 13 bases not matched to a gene; V was cut back by 4 bases and J by 6 bases. In DNA, the CDR3 is TGCGCCAGCAGCCTTACTACGCGGGACAGGGGACCCAATGAGCAGTTCTTC. It is translated as CASSLTTRDRGPNEQFF.

J is TRBJ2-5 and V is TRBV10-2; 15 bases fit TRBD2. CDR1 and CDR2 from the germline V gene are WSHSY and SAAADI. The V and J ends lost 8 bases and 5 bases, in that order; junction bases with no gene match: 12. There are 17 residues in the CDR3. In DNA form, the CDR3 reads TGCGCCAGCCTGCGGACTAGCGGGGGGGCTTGGTGGGAGACCCAGTACTTC. Protein sequence: CASLRTSGGAWWETQYF.

This clonotype was detected only a few times. V usage is TRBV11-1 and J usage is TRBJ2-2; weak D call: TRBD1 (5 bases). Germline V gene lookup returns CDR1 SGHAT and CDR2 FQDESV (reference sequence). V was pared by 5 bases and J by 7 bases, with 14 bases between. The length of the CDR3 is 14 residues. The CDR3: CASSNRATGGELFF. As DNA, the CDR3 is TGTGCCAGCAGCAACCGGGCAACAGGCGGGGAGCTGTTTTTT. The full variable domain, with the rest looked up from reference TRBV11-1 and TRBJ2-2, is EAEVAQSPRYKITEKSQAVAFWCDPISGHATLYWYRQILGQGPELLVQFQDESVVDDSQLPKDRFSAERLKGVDSTLKIQPAELGDSAMYLCASSNRATGGELFFGEGSRLTVL.

This clonotype was counted a few times. This chain joins TRBV5-4 and TRBJ2-1, with a tentative D call TRBD1 (6 bases). The length of the CDR3 is 15 residues. V lost 4 bases and J lost 5, with 16 bases in between. CDR1 SGHNT and CDR2 YYREEE come from the germline V gene (reference sequence). The CDR3 nucleotides read TGTGCCAGCAGCGACCTACCCACAGGGAACAATGAGCAGTTCTTC. Residues: CASSDLPTGNNEQFF.

This chain connects TRBV14 to TRBJ2-1; the match to TRBD1 covers 9 bases. Germline CDR1 reads SGHDN; CDR2 reads FVKESK. The CDR3 is 18 amino acids. The J segment lost 4 bases and the V segment lost 0 bases, leaving 10 bases of the junction unmatched. CDR3 in DNA: TGTGCCAGCAGCCAAGATTACCAGGGACAGGGCATTTACAATGAGCAGTTCTTC. Its translation: CASSQDYQGQGIYNEQFF.

The genes are TRBV27 and TRBJ1-1; D is perhaps TRBD1 (6 bases). The CDR3 totals 14 residues. Germline values: CDR1 MNHEY, CDR2 SMNVEV (reference sequence). V lost 2 bases and J 6 bases, leaving 13 bases between the germline ends. The CDR3 is CASSLRGTVSEAFF. CDR3 bases: TGTGCCAGCAGTTTAAGGGGGACGGTTTCTGAAGCTTTCTTT.

This clonotype has a count of ten or more. This chain uses TRBV12-3 or TRBV12-4 with TRBJ1-1; maybe TRBD1 (5 bases). This CDR3 is built from 11 residues. V was clipped by 6 bases and J by 7 bases, with 9 bases between them. The CDR3, as DNA: TGTGCCAGCAGCTTGACAGATGAAGCTTTCTTT. It is translated as CASSLTDEAFF.

This clonotype was detected many times. The chain combines TRBV7-2 with TRBJ2-5; D may match TRBD1 or TRBD2 (5 bases each). The germline V gene encodes CDR1 SGHTA and CDR2 FQGNSA. The CDR3 contains 13 residues. The V end was cut by 3 bases, the J end by 5 bases, with 10 bases between. CDR3 sequence reads: CASSFRDGETQYF. CDR3 coding DNA: TGTGCCAGCAGCTTTAGGGACGGGGAGACCCAGTACTTC. Full variable domain (rest looked up from reference TRBV7-2 and TRBJ2-5): GAGVSQSPSNKVTEKGKDVELRCDPISGHTALYWYRQSLGQGLEFLIYFQGNSAPDKSGLPSDRFSAERTGGSVSTLTIQRTQQEDSAVYLCASSFRDGETQYFGPGTRLLVL.

The chain carries TRBV2 and TRBJ2-2, with D perhaps matching TRBD1 (6 bases). Deletions cut 1 base from V and 4 bases from J, with 13 bases between. CDR3 length: 16 residues. Germline loops: CDR1 SNHLY, CDR2 FYNNEI. The DNA for the CDR3 is TGTGCCAGCAGTGAAGGTAGAAGGGGGAGCACCGGGGAGCTGTTTTTT. Translating gives CASSEGRRGSTGELFF.

This clonotype was observed a few times. The chain employs TRBV4-3 and TRBJ2-3, with D possibly matching TRBD2 (6 bases). The V end lost 3 bases, the J end lost 0 bases, and 13 bases lay between the germline ends. The CDR3 is 16 amino acids. Germline values: CDR1 LGHNA, CDR2 YSLEER. In nucleotides, the CDR3 is TGCGCCAGCAGCCACTCGCTAGCGCCTAGCACAGATACGCAGTATTTT. It yields the protein CASSHSLAPSTDTQYF.

The chain uses TRBV6-5 and TRBJ1-1; D is undetermined. This CDR3 comprises 14 residues. Trimming removed 6 bases at V and 1 base at J, with 12 bases between. Germline V gene sequence: CDR1 MNHEY, CDR2 SVGAGI. The CDR3 protein is CASREHGQNTEAFF. Written as DNA, the CDR3 is TGTGCCAGCAGGGAACATGGGCAGAACACTGAAGCTTTCTTT.

This clonotype was observed a handful of times. The chain carries TRBV4-1 and TRBJ2-1; tentatively, D is TRBD2 (7 bases). Germline CDR1 and CDR2: MGHRA and YSYEKL. This CDR3 has 15 amino acids. V was trimmed by 0 bases and J by 9 bases, leaving 15 bases between them. CDR3 protein: CASSQDIGGAPEQFF. In nucleotides, the CDR3 is TGCGCCAGCAGCCAAGATATTGGGGGGGCACCTGAGCAGTTCTTC.

This clonotype has more than one count but fewer than ten. The V gene is TRBV20-1, the J gene TRBJ2-5; D might be TRBD2 (5 bases). The CDR3 sequence is 11 residues long. Germline CDR1 DFQATT, CDR2 SNEGSKA (reference sequence). The CDR3, as DNA: TGCAGAGTTCCGGGAAAGGAGACCCAGTACTTC. Its translation is CRVPGKETQYF.

Concerning this clonotype itself: A read error may be the cause here, since a much bigger clone is one base away. The chain couples TRBV7-6 to TRBJ2-1, with D possibly TRBD2 on 6 matching bases. Trimming cost V 4 bases and J 0 bases, with 16 bases left between them. Germline assignment: CDR1 SGHVS and CDR2 FNYEAQ. CDR3 length: 17 residues. In DNA, the CDR3 is TGTGCCAGCAGCTCTTGGAGGGTTGGAAACTCCTACAATGAGCAGTTCTTC. Protein: CASSSWRVGNSYNEQFF.

This clonotype showed up many times. The chain recombines TRBV7-2 with TRBJ2-1; 7 positions agree with TRBD1. The V segment lost 1 base and the J segment 14 bases; nucleotides outside the gene matches: 11. The CDR3 sequence is 14 residues long. The germline CDR1 and CDR2 sequences are SGHTA and FQGNSA. CDR3 protein: CASSLVVGGSEKFF. The DNA of the CDR3 is TGTGCCAGCAGCTTAGTGGTAGGGGGCTCCGAAAAGTTCTTC.

This chain connects TRBV20-1 to TRBJ2-1; 10 nucleotides match TRBD1. This CDR3 comprises 13 residues. In germline, CDR1 is DFQATT, CDR2 SNEGSKA (reference sequence). Written as DNA, the CDR3 is TGCAGCGTGGACAGGGGGATGAGCAATGAGCAGTTCTTC. It codes for CSVDRGMSNEQFF.

The chain uses TRBV12-5 and TRBJ1-1, with D unclear. V lost 5 bases and J lost 7, with 20 bases in between. The CDR3 is made up of 15 amino acids. Per germline, CDR1 LGHNT and CDR2 FRNRAP. Here the CDR3 DNA reads TGTGCTAGTGGTAGCCAAGTAAGGATTTATGATGAAGCTTTCTTT. Translation gives CASGSQVRIYDEAFF.

This clonotype appeared many times. The V gene is TRBV7-6, the J gene TRBJ2-1; 11 nucleotides line up with TRBD2. J was trimmed by 5 bases and V by 3 bases; bases with no gene match: 3. The CDR3 is 15 amino acids. Germline V gene data show CDR1 as SGHVS and CDR2 as FNYEAQ. This CDR3 is CASSLGGLADNEQFF. Written as DNA, the CDR3 is TGTGCCAGCAGCTTGGGGGGACTAGCGGACAATGAGCAGTTCTTC.

This clonotype was picked up many times. This chain connects TRBV7-8 to TRBJ1-1; D gene unclear. The ends were cut back, 5 bases at V and 1 base at J, with 11 bases in the middle. In germline, CDR1 is SGHVS, CDR2 FQNEAQ. The CDR3 length is 14 residues. DNA for the CDR3: TGTGCCAGCAGCGCGTCTTCCAGGAACACTGAAGCTTTCTTT. Its protein product is CASSASSRNTEAFF.

In nucleotides, the CDR3 is TGTGCCAGCAGCCAAGAACAGCTACCGAACAATGAGCAGTTCTTC. It yields the protein CASSQEQLPNNEQFF. The chain recombines TRBV14 with TRBJ2-1; D not resolved. CDR1 and CDR2 from the germline V gene are SGHDN and FVKESK. There are 15 residues in the CDR3. V was clipped by 0 bases and J by 5 bases, with 11 bases between them.

The chain recombines TRBV6-1 with TRBJ1-1; D unclear. The V end was cut by 7 bases, the J end by 1 base, with 10 bases between. This CDR3 is built from 13 residues. Germline loops: CDR1 MNHNS, CDR2 SASEGT. The CDR3 here is CASKLATNTEAFF. The DNA for the CDR3 is TGTGCCAGCAAATTGGCGACGAACACTGAAGCTTTCTTT.

A remark on this clonotype: Compared with germline, one end of the junction differs, possibly owing to a read error. The rearrangement joins TRBV10-3 to TRBJ2-1; TRBD2 aligns across 12 bases. This CDR3 is built from 18 residues. The germline CDR1 and CDR2 sequences are ENHRY and SYGVKD. DNA of the CDR3: TGTGCCATCACTGAGGTTCTAGCGGGGGGGCGATCCTACAATGAGCAGTTCTTC. It specifies CAITEVLAGGRSYNEQFF.

V gene TRBV7-9 combines with J gene TRBJ1-6; 7 bases map to TRBD1. The trim removed 4 bases at V and 0 bases at J, leaving 9 bases unmatched. The germline V gene has CDR1 SEHNR and CDR2 FQNEAQ (reference sequence). The CDR3 loop spans 18 amino acids. CDR3 region: CASSSPGQHSSYNSPLHF. CDR3 bases: TGTGCCAGCAGCTCACCGGGACAGCATAGCTCCTATAATTCACCCCTCCACTTT.

This clonotype was seen a handful of times. The J gene is TRBJ2-1, the V gene TRBV7-6; TRBD2 agrees at 10 bases. The J segment lost 5 bases and the V segment lost 7 bases, leaving 8 bases of the junction unmatched. The CDR3 is 15 amino acids. The germline V gene has CDR1 SGHVS and CDR2 FNYEAQ. The CDR3 DNA sequence: TGTGCCAGCACTAAGCGGGGGGGATACAACAATGAGCAGTTCTTC. Translating it yields CASTKRGGYNNEQFF.

The chain has TRBV28 and TRBJ2-5; 7 nucleotides align to TRBD1. The V gene's germline CDR1 is MDHEN and CDR2 SYDVKM. The CDR3 length is 16 residues. V lost 3 bases to trimming and J lost 2 bases; unmatched junction nucleotides: 9. CDR3 sequence reads: CASSFSRTGWQETQYF. CDR3 bases: TGTGCCAGCAGTTTCTCCAGGACAGGTTGGCAAGAGACCCAGTACTTC.

This clonotype occurred a few times. The rearrangement uses TRBV2 and TRBJ2-4; D unclear. The CDR3 has 11 amino acids. Trimming cost V 3 bases and J 7 bases, with 4 bases left between them. Germline V lookup: CDR1 SNHLY, CDR2 FYNNEI. CDR3 region: CASSDRNIQYF. The CDR3 DNA sequence: TGTGCCAGCAGTGATCGGAACATTCAGTACTTC. The full variable domain, rest sourced from reference TRBV2 and TRBJ2-4, is EPEVTQTPSHQVTQMGQEVILRCVPISNHLYFYWYRQILGQKVEFLVSFYNNEISEKSEIFDDQFSVERPDGSNFTLKIRSTKLEDSAMYFCASSDRNIQYFGAGTRLSVL.

This clonotype was seen only a few times. CDR3: CASSLGGGGYLAETQYF. The CDR3, as DNA: TGTGCCAGCAGCTTGGGAGGGGGCGGCTACCTGGCGGAGACCCAGTACTTC. The chain links TRBV5-6 to TRBJ2-5, with 7 bases fitting TRBD1. Germline V lookup: CDR1 SGHDT, CDR2 YYEEEE. The CDR3 loop spans 17 amino acids. Trimming removed 0 bases from V and 5 bases from J; junction bases left unmatched: 13.